This T cell receptor (beta chain) originates from a study of sequential checkpoint blockade in melanoma. Study context: About 89 pretreatment tumor DNA samples were TCRβ immunosequenced. Matched biopsies came pretreatment and at week 13 for about two dozen patients. Notes on the study in general: PD-L1 staining and CD8+ counts, not mutational load, tracked tumor T-cell clonality.

In germline, CDR1 is SGHNT, CDR2 YENEEA. With V trimmed by 4 bases and J by 5 bases, 8 bases remained unmatched. CDR3 length: 16 amino acids. Sequenced by immunoSEQ multiplex PCR; TCRdb stores in-frame clones only, minus some. The profile shows about 37,000 clones, roughly a third of them singletons. Of note for this clone: Its antigen is undetermined.

Treatment meaning: randomized to nivolumab then ipilimumab (arm A) or the reverse (arm B). None of the patients previously received DNA-damaging chemotherapy. The source is a human donor with melanoma. This specimen was tumor tissue (inferred from file names), taken from a patient given nivolumab and ipilimumab in sequence. The V and J genes are TRBV11-3 and TRBJ2-5, with 12 bases lining up with TRBD2. DNA of the CDR3: TGTGCCAGCAGCTCCTCTAGCGGGGGGGCCGGTGAGACCCAGTACTTC. It yields the protein CASSSSSGGAGETQYF.